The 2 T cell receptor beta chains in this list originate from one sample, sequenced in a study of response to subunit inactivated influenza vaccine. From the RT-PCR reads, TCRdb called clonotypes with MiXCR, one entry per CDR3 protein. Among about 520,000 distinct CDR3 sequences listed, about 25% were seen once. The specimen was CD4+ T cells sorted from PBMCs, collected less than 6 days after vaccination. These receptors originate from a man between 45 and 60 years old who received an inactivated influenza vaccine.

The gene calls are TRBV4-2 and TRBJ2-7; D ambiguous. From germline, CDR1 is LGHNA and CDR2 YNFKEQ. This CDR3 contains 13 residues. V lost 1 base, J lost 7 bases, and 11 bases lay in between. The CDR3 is CASSQVGSLEQYF. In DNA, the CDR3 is TGTGCCAGCAGCCAAGTTGGATCTTTAGAGCAGTACTTC.

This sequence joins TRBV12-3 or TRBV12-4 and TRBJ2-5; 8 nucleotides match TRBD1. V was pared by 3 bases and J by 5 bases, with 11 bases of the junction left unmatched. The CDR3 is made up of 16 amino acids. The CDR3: CASSFGADRARETQYF. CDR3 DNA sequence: TGTGCCAGCAGTTTCGGCGCGGACAGGGCGAGGGAGACCCAGTACTTC.